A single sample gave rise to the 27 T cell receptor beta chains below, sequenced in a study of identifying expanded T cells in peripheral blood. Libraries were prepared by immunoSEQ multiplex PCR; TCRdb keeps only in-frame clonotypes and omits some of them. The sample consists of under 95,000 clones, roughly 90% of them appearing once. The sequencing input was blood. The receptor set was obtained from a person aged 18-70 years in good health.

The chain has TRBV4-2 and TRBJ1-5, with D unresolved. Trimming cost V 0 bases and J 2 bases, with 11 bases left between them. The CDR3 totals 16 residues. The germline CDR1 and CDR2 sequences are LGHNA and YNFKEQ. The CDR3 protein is CASSQDLGFGNQPQHF. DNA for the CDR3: TGTGCCAGCAGCCAAGATTTAGGGTTCGGCAATCAGCCCCAGCATTTT.

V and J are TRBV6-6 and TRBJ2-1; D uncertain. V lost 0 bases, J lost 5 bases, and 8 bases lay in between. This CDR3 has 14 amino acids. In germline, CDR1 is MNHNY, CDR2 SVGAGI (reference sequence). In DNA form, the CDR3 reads TGTGCCAGCAGTTACTCGATAAGTAACAATGAGCAGTTCTTC. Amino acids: CASSYSISNNEQFF.

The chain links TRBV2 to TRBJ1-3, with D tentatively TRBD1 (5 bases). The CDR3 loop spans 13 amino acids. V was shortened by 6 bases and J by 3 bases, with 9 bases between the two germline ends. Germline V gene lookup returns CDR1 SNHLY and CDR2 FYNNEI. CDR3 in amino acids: CASSQGDGNTIYF. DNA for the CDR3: TGTGCCAGCAGCCAGGGTGATGGAAACACCATATATTTT. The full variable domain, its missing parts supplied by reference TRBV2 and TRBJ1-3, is EPEVTQTPSHQVTQMGQEVILRCVPISNHLYFYWYRQILGQKVEFLVSFYNNEISEKSEIFDDQFSVERPDGSNFTLKIRSTKLEDSAMYFCASSQGDGNTIYFGEGSWLTVV.

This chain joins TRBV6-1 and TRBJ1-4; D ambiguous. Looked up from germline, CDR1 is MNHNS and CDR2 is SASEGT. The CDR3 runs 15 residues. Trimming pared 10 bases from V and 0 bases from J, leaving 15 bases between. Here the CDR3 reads CAIRGLPSTNEKLFF. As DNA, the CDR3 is TGTGCCATTCGGGGTTTGCCGTCAACTAATGAAAAACTGTTTTTT.

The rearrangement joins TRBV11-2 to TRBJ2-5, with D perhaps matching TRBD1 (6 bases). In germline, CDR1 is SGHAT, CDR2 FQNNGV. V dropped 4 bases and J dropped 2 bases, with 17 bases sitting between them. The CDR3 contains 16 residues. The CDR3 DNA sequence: TGTGCCAGCAGCTGGACCCGTTGGGGGCCTCAAGAGACCCAGTACTTC. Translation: CASSWTRWGPQETQYF.

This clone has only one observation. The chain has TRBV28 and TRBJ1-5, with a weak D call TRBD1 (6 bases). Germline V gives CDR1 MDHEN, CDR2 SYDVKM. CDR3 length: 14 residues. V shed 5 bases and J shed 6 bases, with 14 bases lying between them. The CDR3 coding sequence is TGTGCCAGCAGTCCGCTACAGGGTTTTCAGCCCCAGCATTTT. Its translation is CASSPLQGFQPQHF.

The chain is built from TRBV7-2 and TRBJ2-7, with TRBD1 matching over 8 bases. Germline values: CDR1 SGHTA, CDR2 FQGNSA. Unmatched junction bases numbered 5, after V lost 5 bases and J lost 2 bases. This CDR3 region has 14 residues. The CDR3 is CASSPRTGTYEQYF. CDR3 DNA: TGTGCCAGCAGCCCCCGGACAGGGACCTACGAGCAGTACTTC.

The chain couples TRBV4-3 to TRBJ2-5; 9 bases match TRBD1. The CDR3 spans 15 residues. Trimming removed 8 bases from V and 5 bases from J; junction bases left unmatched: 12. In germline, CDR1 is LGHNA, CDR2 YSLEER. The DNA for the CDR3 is TGCGCCAGCTCAACAGGGGGCTACAGTATCGAGACCCAGTACTTC. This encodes CASSTGGYSIETQYF.

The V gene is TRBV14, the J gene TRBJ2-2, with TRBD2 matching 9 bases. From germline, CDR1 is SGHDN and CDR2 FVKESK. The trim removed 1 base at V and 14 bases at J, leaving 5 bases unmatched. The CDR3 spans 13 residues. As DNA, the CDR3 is TGTGCCAGCAGCCAAGCGGGACTAGCCTCACTGTTTTTT. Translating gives CASSQAGLASLFF.

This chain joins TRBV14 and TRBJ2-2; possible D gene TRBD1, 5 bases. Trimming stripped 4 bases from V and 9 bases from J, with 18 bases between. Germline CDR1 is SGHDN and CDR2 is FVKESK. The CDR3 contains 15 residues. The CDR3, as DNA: TGTGCCAGCAGCCCCGACCGGTTTTGGGGCCGGGAGCTGTTTTTT. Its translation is CASSPDRFWGRELFF.

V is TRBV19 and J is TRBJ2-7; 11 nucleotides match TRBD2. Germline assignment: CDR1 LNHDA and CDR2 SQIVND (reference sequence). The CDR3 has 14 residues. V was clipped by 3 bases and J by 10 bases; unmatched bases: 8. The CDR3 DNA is TGTGCCAGTAGTATTTATGGGACTAGCGGAGTACAGTACTTC. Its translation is CASSIYGTSGVQYF.

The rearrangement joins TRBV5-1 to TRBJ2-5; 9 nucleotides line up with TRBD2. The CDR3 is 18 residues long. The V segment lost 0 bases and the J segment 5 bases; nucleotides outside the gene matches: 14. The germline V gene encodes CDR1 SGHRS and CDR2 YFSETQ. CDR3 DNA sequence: TGCGCCAGCAGCTTGGAAATTAGCGGGAGTGGGGATCGGGAGACCCAGTACTTC. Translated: CASSLEISGSGDRETQYF.

The CDR3 protein is CASRIRSTDTQYF. The CDR3 region has the DNA TGTGCCAGCAGGATAAGGAGCACAGATACGCAGTATTTT. This chain connects TRBV28 to TRBJ2-3; the D is unclear. This CDR3 comprises 13 residues. The V and J ends lost 6 bases and 0 bases respectively, with 7 bases between them. The germline V gene encodes CDR1 MDHEN and CDR2 SYDVKM. The complete variable domain, with remaining parts taken from reference TRBV28 and TRBJ2-3, reads DVKVTQSSRYLVKRTGEKVFLECVQDMDHENMFWYRQDPGLGLRLIYFSYDVKMKEKGDIPEGYSVSREKKERFSLILESASTNQTSMYLCASRIRSTDTQYFGPGTRLTVL.

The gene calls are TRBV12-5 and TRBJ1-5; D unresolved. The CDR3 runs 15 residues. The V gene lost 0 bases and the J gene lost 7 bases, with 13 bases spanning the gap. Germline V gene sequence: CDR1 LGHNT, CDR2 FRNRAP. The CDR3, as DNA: TGTGCTAGTGGTTTGGTTTCCTCGGTTGGCCAGCCCCAGCATTTT. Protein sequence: CASGLVSSVGQPQHF.

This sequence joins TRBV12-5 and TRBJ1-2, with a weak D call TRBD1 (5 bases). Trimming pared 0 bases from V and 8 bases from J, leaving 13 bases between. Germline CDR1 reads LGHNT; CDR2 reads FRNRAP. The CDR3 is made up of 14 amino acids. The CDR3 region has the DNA TGTGCTAGTGGTTTGGTTTTGGGATCAGGGGGCTACACCTTC. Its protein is CASGLVLGSGGYTF. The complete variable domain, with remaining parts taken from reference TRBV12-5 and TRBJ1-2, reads DARVTQTPRHKVTEMGQEVTMRCQPILGHNTVFWYRQTMMQGLELLAYFRNRAPLDDSGMPKDRFSAEMPDATLATLKIQPSEPRDSAVYFCASGLVLGSGGYTFGSGTRLTVV.

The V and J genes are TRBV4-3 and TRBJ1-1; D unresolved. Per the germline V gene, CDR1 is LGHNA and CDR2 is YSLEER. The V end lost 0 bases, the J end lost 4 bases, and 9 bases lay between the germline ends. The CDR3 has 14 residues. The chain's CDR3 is CASSQDLWTTEAFF. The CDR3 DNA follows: TGCGCCAGCAGCCAAGATCTCTGGACCACTGAAGCTTTCTTT.

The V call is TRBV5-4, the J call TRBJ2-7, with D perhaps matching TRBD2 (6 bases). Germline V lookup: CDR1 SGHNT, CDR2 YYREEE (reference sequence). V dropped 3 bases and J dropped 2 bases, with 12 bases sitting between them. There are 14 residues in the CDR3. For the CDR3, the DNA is TGTGCCAGCAGCTCCCCAAGGGAGGCCTACGAGCAGTACTTC. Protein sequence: CASSSPREAYEQYF.

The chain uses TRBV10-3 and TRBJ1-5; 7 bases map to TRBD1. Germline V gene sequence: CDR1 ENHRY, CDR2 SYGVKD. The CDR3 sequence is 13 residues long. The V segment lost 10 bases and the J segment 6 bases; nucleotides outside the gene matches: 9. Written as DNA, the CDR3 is TGTGCCAGCGGGACAGCCAGGGGTCAGCCCCAGCATTTT. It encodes CASGTARGQPQHF.

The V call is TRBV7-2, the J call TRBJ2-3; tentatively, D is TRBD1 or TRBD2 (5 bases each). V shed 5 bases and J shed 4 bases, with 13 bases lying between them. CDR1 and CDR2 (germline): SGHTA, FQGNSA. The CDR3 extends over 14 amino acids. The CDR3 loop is CASSRDRGPDTQYF. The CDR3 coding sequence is TGTGCCAGCAGCCGGGATAGGGGACCAGATACGCAGTATTTT.

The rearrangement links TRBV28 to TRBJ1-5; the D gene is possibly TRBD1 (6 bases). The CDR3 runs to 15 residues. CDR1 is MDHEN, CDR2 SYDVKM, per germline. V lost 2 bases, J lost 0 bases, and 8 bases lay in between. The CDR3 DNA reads TGTGCCAGCAGTTTACCAGGGGATAGCAATCAGCCCCAGCATTTT. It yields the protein CASSLPGDSNQPQHF.

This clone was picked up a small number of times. The CDR3 region is CATSSPGGGGTADTQYF. The DNA of the CDR3 is TGTGCCACCAGCAGTCCAGGTGGGGGAGGGACGGCAGATACGCAGTATTTT. The rearrangement joins TRBV15 to TRBJ2-3; 7 nucleotides line up with TRBD2. This CDR3 has 17 residues. CDR1 is LNHNV and CDR2 is YYDKDF in the germline V gene (reference sequence). The V segment lost 3 bases and the J segment 4 bases; nucleotides outside the gene matches: 13.

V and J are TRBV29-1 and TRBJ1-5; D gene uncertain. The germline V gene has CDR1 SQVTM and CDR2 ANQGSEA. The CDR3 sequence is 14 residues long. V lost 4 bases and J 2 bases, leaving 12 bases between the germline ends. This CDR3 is CSVVLARGNQPQHF. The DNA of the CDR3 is TGCAGCGTTGTTCTAGCAAGAGGCAATCAGCCCCAGCATTTT.

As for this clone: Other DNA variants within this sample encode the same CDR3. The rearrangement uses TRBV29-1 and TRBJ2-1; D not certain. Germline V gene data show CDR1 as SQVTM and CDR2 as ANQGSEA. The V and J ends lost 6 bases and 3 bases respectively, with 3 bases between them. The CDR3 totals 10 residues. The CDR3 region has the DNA TGCAGCGTGGACTACAATGAGCAGTTCTTC. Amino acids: CSVDYNEQFF.

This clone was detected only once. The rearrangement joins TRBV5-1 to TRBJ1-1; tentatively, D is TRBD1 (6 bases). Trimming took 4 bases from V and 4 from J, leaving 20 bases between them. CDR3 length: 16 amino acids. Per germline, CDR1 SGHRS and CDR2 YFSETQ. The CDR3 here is CASSQGRRGFGTEAFF. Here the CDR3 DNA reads TGCGCCAGCAGCCAAGGACGTAGGGGGTTCGGCACTGAAGCTTTCTTT. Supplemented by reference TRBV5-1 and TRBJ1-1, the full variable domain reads KAGVTQTPRYLIKTRGQQVTLSCSPISGHRSVSWYQQTPGQGLQFLFEYFSETQRNKGNFPGRFSGRQFSNSRSEMNVSTLELGDSALYLCASSQGRRGFGTEAFFGQGTRLTVV.

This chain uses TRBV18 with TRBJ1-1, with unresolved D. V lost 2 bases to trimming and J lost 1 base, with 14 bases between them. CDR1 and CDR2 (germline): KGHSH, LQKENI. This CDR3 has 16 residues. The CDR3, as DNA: TGTGCCAGCTCACCAAACTCCCGGGCCCCGAACACTGAAGCTTTCTTT. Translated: CASSPNSRAPNTEAFF.

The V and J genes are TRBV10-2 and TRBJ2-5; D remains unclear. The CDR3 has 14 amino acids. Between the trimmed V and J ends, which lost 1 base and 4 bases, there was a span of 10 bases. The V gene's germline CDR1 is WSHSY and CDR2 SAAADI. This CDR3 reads CASSEFPNSETQYF. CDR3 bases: TGCGCCAGCAGTGAGTTTCCGAACTCAGAGACCCAGTACTTC.

The DNA for the CDR3 is TGTGCCAGCAGCCCAGACAGGGGAATGCGAGAGCAGTACTTC. Translation gives CASSPDRGMREQYF. This chain links TRBV28 with TRBJ2-7; 8 bases line up with TRBD1. Germline-derived CDR1 and CDR2 are MDHEN and SYDVKM. J lost 7 bases, V lost 6 bases, and 11 bases had no gene match. The CDR3 contains 14 residues.